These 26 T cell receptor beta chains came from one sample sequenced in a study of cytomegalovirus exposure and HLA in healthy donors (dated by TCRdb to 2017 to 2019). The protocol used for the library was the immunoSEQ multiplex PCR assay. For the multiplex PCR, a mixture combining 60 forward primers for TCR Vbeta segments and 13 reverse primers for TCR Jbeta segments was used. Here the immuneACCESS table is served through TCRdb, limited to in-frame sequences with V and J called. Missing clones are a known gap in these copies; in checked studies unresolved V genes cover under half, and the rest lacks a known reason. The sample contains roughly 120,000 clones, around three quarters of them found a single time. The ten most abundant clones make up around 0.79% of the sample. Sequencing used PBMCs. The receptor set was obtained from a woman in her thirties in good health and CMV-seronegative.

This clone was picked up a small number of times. CDR3 sequence: CSVNNRGRTDTQYF. As DNA, the CDR3 is TGCAGCGTCAATAACAGGGGTCGCACAGATACGCAGTATTTT. The V gene is TRBV29-1, the J gene TRBJ2-3; TRBD1 agrees at 7 bases. The ends lost 6 bases at V and 1 base at J; junction bases unmatched: 7. The germline V gene encodes CDR1 SQVTM and CDR2 ANQGSEA. The CDR3 length is 14 residues.

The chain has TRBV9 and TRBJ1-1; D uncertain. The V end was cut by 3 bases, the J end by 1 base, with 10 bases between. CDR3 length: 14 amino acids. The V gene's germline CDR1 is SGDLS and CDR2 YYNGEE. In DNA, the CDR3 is TGTGCCAGCAGCGGATTCGGGGAGAACACTGAAGCTTTCTTT. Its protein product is CASSGFGENTEAFF. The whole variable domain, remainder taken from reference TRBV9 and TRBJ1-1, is DSGVTQTPKHLITATGQRVTLRCSPRSGDLSVYWYQQSLDQGLQFLIQYYNGEERAKGNILERFSAQQFPDLHSELNLSSLELGDSALYFCASSGFGENTEAFFGQGTRLTVV.

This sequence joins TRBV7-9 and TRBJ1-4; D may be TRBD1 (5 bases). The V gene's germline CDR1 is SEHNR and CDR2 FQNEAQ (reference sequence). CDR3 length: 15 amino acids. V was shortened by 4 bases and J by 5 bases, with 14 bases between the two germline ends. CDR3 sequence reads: CASSWFGRGNEKLFF. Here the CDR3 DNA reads TGTGCCAGCAGCTGGTTCGGCCGGGGGAATGAAAAACTGTTTTTT.

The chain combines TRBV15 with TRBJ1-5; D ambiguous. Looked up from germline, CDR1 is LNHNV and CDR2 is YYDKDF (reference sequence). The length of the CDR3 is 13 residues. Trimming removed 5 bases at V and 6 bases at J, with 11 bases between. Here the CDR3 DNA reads TGTGCCACCAGCCTAGATGTTCCTCAGCCCCAGCATTTT. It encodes CATSLDVPQPQHF.

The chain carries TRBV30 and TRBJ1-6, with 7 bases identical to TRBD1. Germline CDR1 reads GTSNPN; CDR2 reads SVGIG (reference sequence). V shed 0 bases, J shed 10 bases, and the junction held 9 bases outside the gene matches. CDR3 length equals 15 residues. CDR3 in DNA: TGTGCCTGGAGTGTAGGGGTACAGGGGCGCTCACCCCTCCACTTT. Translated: CAWSVGVQGRSPLHF.

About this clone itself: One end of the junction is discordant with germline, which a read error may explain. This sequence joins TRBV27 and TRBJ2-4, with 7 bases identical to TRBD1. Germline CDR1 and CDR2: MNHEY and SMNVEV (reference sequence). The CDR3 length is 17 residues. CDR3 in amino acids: CASSKDREMEAKNIRYF. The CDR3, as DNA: TGTGCCAGCAGTAAAGACAGGGAAATGGAGGCCAAAAACATTCGGTACTTC.

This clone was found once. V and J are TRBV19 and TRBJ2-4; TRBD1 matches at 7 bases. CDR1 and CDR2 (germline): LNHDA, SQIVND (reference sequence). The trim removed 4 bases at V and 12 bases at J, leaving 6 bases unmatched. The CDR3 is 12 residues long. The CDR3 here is CASSTSGGAQYF. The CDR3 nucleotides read TGTGCCAGTAGTACCTCAGGGGGTGCTCAGTACTTC.

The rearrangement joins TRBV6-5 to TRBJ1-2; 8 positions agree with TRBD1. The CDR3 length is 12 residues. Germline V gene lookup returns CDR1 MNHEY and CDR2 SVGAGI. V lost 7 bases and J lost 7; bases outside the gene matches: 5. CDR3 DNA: TGTGCCAGCACTCCGGACAGGGTTGGCTACACCTTC. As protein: CASTPDRVGYTF.

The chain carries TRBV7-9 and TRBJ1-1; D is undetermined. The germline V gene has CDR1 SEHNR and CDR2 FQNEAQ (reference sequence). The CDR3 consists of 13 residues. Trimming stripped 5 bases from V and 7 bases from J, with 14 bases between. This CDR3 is CASSPAGGGEAFF. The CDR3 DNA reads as TGTGCCAGCAGCCCTGCGGGCGGCGGTGAAGCTTTCTTT.

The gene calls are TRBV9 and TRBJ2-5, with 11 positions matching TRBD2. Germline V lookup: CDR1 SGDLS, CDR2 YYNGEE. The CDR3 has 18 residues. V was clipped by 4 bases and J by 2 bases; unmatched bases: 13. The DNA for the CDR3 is TGTGCCAGCAGCCGGGGATTACCGGGACTAGCGGCACAAGAGACCCAGTACTTC. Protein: CASSRGLPGLAAQETQYF.

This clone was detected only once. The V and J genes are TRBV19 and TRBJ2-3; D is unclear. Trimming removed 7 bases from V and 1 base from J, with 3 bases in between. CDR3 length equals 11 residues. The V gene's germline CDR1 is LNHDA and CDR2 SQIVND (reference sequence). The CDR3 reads CASTGTDTQYF. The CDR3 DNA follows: TGTGCCAGTACAGGCACAGATACGCAGTATTTT. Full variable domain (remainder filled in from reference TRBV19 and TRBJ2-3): DGGITQSPKYLFRKEGQNVTLSCEQNLNHDAMYWYRQDPGQGLRLIYYSQIVNDFQKGDIAEGYSVSREKKESFPLTVTSAQKNPTAFYLCASTGTDTQYFGPGTRLTVL.

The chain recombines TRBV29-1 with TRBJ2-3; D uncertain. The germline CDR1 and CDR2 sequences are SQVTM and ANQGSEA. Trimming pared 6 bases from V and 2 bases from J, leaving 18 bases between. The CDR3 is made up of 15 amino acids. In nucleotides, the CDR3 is TGCAGCGTCCCGCCGGCAGGTCACCTCACAGATACGCAGTATTTT. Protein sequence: CSVPPAGHLTDTQYF.

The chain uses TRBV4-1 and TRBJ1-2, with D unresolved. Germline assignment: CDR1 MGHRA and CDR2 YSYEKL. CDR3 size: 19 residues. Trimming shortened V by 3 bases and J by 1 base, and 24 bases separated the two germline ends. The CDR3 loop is CASSQSIITRPPLNYGYTF. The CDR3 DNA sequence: TGCGCCAGCAGCCAGAGTATCATCACTCGCCCCCCGCTTAACTATGGCTACACCTTC.

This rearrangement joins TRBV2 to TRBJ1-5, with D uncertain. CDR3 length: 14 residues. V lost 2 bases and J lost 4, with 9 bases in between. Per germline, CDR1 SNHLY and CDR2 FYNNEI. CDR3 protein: CASSEWAANQPQHF. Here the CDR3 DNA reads TGTGCCAGCAGTGAATGGGCAGCTAATCAGCCCCAGCATTTT. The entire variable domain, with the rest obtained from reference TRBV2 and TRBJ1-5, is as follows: EPEVTQTPSHQVTQMGQEVILRCVPISNHLYFYWYRQILGQKVEFLVSFYNNEISEKSEIFDDQFSVERPDGSNFTLKIRSTKLEDSAMYFCASSEWAANQPQHFGDGTRLSIL.

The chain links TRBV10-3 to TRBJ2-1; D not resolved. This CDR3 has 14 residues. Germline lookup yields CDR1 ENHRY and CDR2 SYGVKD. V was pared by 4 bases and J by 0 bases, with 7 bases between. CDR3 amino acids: CAISGGNSYNEQFF. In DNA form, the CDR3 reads TGTGCCATCAGTGGAGGCAACTCCTACAATGAGCAGTTCTTC.

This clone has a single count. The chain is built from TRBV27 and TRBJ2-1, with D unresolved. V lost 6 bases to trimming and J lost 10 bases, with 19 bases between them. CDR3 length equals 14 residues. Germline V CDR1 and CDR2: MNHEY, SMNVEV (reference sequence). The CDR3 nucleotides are TGTGCCAGCAGCCCTACTTCTCAGCTGCGGGAGCAGTTCTTC. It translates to CASSPTSQLREQFF.

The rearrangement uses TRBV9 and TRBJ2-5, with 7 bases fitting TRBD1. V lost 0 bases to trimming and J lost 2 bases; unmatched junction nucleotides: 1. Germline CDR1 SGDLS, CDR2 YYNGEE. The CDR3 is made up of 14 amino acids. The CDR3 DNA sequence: TGTGCCAGCAGCGTAGGGGACAGTCAAGAGACCCAGTACTTC. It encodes CASSVGDSQETQYF. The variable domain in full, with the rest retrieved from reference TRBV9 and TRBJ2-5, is DSGVTQTPKHLITATGQRVTLRCSPRSGDLSVYWYQQSLDQGLQFLIQYYNGEERAKGNILERFSAQQFPDLHSELNLSSLELGDSALYFCASSVGDSQETQYFGPGTRLLVL.

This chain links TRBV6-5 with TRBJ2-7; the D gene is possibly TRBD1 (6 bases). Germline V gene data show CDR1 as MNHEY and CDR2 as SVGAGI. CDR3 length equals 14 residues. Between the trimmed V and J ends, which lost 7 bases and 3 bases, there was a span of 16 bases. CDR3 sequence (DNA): TGTGCCAGCACCCCATCAGGGGATCTCTACGAGCAGTACTTC. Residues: CASTPSGDLYEQYF.

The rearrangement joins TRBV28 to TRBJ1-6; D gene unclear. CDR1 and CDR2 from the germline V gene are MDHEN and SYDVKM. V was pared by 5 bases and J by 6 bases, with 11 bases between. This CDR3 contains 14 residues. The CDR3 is CASSLNFFNSPLHF. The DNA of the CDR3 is TGTGCCAGCAGTCTAAACTTCTTTAATTCACCCCTCCACTTT.

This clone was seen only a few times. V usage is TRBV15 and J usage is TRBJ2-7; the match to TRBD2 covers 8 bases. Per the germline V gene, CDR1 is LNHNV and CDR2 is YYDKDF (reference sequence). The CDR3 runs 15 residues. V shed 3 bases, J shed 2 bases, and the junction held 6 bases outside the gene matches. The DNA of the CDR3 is TGTGCCACCAGCAGCACTTCTAGCGGGCCCTACGAGCAGTACTTC. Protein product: CATSSTSSGPYEQYF.

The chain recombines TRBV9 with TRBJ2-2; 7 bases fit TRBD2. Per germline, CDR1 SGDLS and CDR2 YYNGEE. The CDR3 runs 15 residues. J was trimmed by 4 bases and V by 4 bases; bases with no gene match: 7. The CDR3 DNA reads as TGTGCCAGCAGCTTCCTCGGGGGGTTCACCGGGGAGCTGTTTTTT. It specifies CASSFLGGFTGELFF.

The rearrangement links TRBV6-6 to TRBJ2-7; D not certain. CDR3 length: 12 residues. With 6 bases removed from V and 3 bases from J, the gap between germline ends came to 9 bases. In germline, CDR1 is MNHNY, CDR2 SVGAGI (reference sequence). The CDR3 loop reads CASSLSLYEQYF. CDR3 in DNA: TGTGCCAGCAGCCTCTCTCTCTACGAGCAGTACTTC.

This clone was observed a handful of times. CDR3 nucleotide sequence: TGTGCCAGCAGCCTAAGTTCTAACTATGGCTACACCTTC. The encoded protein is CASSLSSNYGYTF. The rearrangement uses TRBV6-5 and TRBJ1-2; the D is unclear. V was clipped by 6 bases and J by 0 bases, with 8 bases between them. CDR1 is MNHEY and CDR2 is SVGAGI in the germline V gene. The length of the CDR3 is 13 residues.

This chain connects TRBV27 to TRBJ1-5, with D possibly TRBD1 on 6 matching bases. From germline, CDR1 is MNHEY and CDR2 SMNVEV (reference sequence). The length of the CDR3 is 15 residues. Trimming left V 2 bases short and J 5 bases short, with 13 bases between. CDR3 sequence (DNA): TGTGCCAGCAGTTTACCCTACAGGGTAGATCAGCCCCAGCATTTT. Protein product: CASSLPYRVDQPQHF.

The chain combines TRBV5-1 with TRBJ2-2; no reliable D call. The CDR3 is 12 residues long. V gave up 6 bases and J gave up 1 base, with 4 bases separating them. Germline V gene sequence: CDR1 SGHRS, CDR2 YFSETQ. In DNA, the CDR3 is TGCGCCAGCACCCAGAACACCGGGGAGCTGTTTTTT. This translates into CASTQNTGELFF.

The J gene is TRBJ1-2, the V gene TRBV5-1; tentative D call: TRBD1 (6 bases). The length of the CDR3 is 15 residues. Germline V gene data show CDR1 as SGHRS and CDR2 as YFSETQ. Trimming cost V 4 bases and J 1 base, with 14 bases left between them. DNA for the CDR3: TGCGCCAGCAGCCGCGACAGGCCACTTAACTATGGCTACACCTTC. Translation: CASSRDRPLNYGYTF.